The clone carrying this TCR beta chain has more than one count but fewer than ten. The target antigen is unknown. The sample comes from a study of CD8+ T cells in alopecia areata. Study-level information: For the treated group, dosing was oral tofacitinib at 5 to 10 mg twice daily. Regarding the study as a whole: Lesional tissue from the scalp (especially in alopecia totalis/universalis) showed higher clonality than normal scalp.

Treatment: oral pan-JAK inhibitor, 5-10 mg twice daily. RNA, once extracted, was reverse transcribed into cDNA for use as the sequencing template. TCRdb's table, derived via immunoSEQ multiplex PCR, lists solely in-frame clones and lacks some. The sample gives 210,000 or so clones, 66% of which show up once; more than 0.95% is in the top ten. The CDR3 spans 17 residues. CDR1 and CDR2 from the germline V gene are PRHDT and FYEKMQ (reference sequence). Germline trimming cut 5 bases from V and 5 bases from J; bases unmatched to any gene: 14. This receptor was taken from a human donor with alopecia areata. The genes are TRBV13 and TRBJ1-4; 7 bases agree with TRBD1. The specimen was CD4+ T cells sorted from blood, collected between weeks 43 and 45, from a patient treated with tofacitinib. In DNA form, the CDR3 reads TGTGCCAGCAGCCCTGGAAGGGGGCGTATAGGGAATGAAAAACTGTTTTTT. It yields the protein CASSPGRGRIGNEKLFF.